Presented here are 18 T cell receptor beta chains from one specimen sequenced in a study of blood T cell repertoires in COVID-19. Some clones are missing from TCRdb's copy, which holds only in-frame ones; the method was immunoSEQ multiplex PCR. This sample has roughly 180,000 clones; around 85% occur once, and the top ten carry about a fifth. The sample consisted of peripheral blood. These receptors all come from a man in his 70s with active or convalescent COVID-19.

The chain recombines TRBV7-8 with TRBJ1-5; D remains unclear. CDR1 is SGHVS and CDR2 is FQNEAQ in the germline V gene. CDR3 size: 14 residues. Trimming removed 5 bases at V and 2 bases at J, with 10 bases between. This chain's CDR3 is CASSLPGGNQPQHF. As DNA, the CDR3 is TGTGCCAGCAGCCTCCCGGGAGGCAATCAGCCCCAGCATTTT. The full variable domain, in which reference TRBV7-8 and TRBJ1-5 provide the parts outside the CDR3, is GAGVSQSPRYKVAKRGQDVALRCDPISGHVSLFWYQQALGQGPEFLTYFQNEAQLDKSGLPSDRFFAERPEGSVSTLKIQRTQQEDSAVYLCASSLPGGNQPQHFGDGTRLSIL.

The chain links TRBV6-6 to TRBJ2-1, with TRBD1 matching 9 bases. Germline CDR1 and CDR2: MNHNY and SVGAGI (reference sequence). This CDR3 region has 16 residues. V lost 5 bases and J lost 5; bases outside the gene matches: 10. CDR3 protein: CASSKPGQGLDNEQFF. The CDR3, as DNA: TGTGCCAGCAGTAAACCCGGACAGGGGCTAGACAATGAGCAGTTCTTC.

The chain has TRBV12-5 and TRBJ1-2; D uncertain. The V gene's germline CDR1 is LGHNT and CDR2 FRNRAP. V was shortened by 1 base and J by 7 bases, with 10 bases between the two germline ends. The CDR3 contains 13 residues. The CDR3 reads CASGLARDSGYTF. The CDR3 DNA reads TGTGCTAGTGGTTTGGCAAGAGATAGTGGCTACACCTTC. The full variable domain, its missing parts supplied by reference TRBV12-5 and TRBJ1-2, is DARVTQTPRHKVTEMGQEVTMRCQPILGHNTVFWYRQTMMQGLELLAYFRNRAPLDDSGMPKDRFSAEMPDATLATLKIQPSEPRDSAVYFCASGLARDSGYTFGSGTRLTVV.

In this sample, this clone turned up a few times. The chain links TRBV11-3 to TRBJ2-1; the D gene is possibly TRBD1 (5 bases). The germline V gene has CDR1 SGHNT and CDR2 YENEEA. The V end was cut by 1 base, the J end by 5 bases, with 12 bases between. The CDR3 is 15 amino acids. The CDR3 sequence: CASSLGQSRDNEQFF. DNA of the CDR3: TGTGCCAGCAGCTTAGGGCAATCCAGGGACAATGAGCAGTTCTTC. The variable domain in full, completed from reference TRBV11-3 and TRBJ2-1, reads EAGVVQSPRYKIIEKKQPVAFWCNPISGHNTLYWYLQNLGQGPELLIRYENEEAVDDSQLPKDRFSAERLKGVDSTLKIQPAELGDSAVYLCASSLGQSRDNEQFFGPGTRLTVL.

The chain is built from TRBV5-1 and TRBJ1-1, with a possible D match to TRBD1 (5 bases). The CDR3 sequence is 13 residues long. Germline V gene data show CDR1 as SGHRS and CDR2 as YFSETQ. Trimming pared 7 bases from V and 10 bases from J, leaving 20 bases between. CDR3: CASSPSGGARAFF. CDR3 nucleotide sequence: TGCGCCAGCTCCCCGAGTGGAGGGGCGCGAGCTTTCTTT.

The J gene is TRBJ1-2, the V gene TRBV7-9; D may be TRBD1 (6 bases). Trimming stripped 5 bases from V and 2 bases from J, with 12 bases between. In germline, CDR1 is SEHNR, CDR2 FQNEAQ (reference sequence). The CDR3 sequence is 14 residues long. The CDR3 nucleotides read TGTGCCAGCAGCCTAGGGGGAGGAAACTATGGCTACACCTTC. It specifies CASSLGGGNYGYTF.

The V gene is TRBV29-1, the J gene TRBJ2-1, with D possibly TRBD2 on 6 matching bases. The CDR3 has 16 amino acids. Germline V CDR1 and CDR2: SQVTM, ANQGSEA. V dropped 4 bases and J dropped 3 bases, with 19 bases sitting between them. As DNA, the CDR3 is TGCAGCGTTGGGGCCTACGGGACTGATTTCTACAATGAGCAGTTCTTC. Protein: CSVGAYGTDFYNEQFF.

J is TRBJ1-1 and V is TRBV7-9; no definite D call. The germline gives CDR1 SEHNR, CDR2 FQNEAQ (reference sequence). This CDR3 contains 14 residues. Trimming cost V 1 base and J 5 bases, with 11 bases left between them. The CDR3 here is CASSLEGGGTEAFF. CDR3 in DNA: TGTGCCAGCAGCTTAGAAGGCGGAGGGACTGAAGCTTTCTTT.

The chain employs TRBV2 and TRBJ2-7, with D perhaps TRBD2 (6 bases). V gave up 3 bases and J gave up 3 bases, with 15 bases separating them. Germline V gene lookup returns CDR1 SNHLY and CDR2 FYNNEI. The CDR3 is 15 amino acids. The CDR3 bases are TGTGCCAGCAGTGAGATGCTAGCGACTCACTACGAGCAGTACTTC. Its translation is CASSEMLATHYEQYF.

The rearrangement joins TRBV3-1 (or the pseudogene TRBV3-2) to TRBJ2-5; 10 bases map to TRBD1. Germline values: CDR1 LGHDT, CDR2 YNNKEL (reference sequence). The CDR3 totals 14 residues. The V gene end was trimmed by 4 bases and the J gene end by 5 bases; junction bases not matched to a gene: 4. CDR3 in amino acids: CASSRRTGGETQYF. The CDR3 DNA reads TGTGCCAGCAGCCGCCGGACAGGGGGGGAGACCCAGTACTTC.

This clone was detected only once. The chain uses TRBV27 and TRBJ2-1, with D possibly being TRBD2 (5 bases). This CDR3 contains 15 residues. CDR1 is MNHEY and CDR2 is SMNVEV in the germline V gene (reference sequence). V was shortened by 7 bases and J by 5 bases, with 18 bases between the two germline ends. The DNA for the CDR3 is TGTGCCAGCACCAAACTAGGGTCCGCGAACAATGAGCAGTTCTTC. Protein sequence: CASTKLGSANNEQFF.

Regarding this clone: Relative to the germline gene, one junction end is altered; a read error may explain this. This chain joins TRBV30 and TRBJ1-2; no clear D. The length of the CDR3 is 9 residues. Germline CDR1 GTSNPN, CDR2 SVGIG (reference sequence). The DNA for the CDR3 is TGTGCCTGGGGTACCCCGGACTACTTC. Translating gives CAWGTPDYF.

J is TRBJ2-5 and V is TRBV18; maybe TRBD1 (6 bases). This CDR3 is 14 amino acids long. Trimming took off 0 bases at V and 4 bases at J, with 9 bases between the two ends. Looked up from germline, CDR1 is KGHSH and CDR2 is LQKENI. The CDR3 protein is CASSPPQGRETQYF. DNA for the CDR3: TGTGCCAGCTCACCACCGCAGGGGAGAGAGACCCAGTACTTC.

The chain joins TRBV5-1 to TRBJ1-5; maybe TRBD1 (6 bases). In germline, CDR1 is SGHRS, CDR2 YFSETQ. CDR3 length: 15 amino acids. V gave up 0 bases and J gave up 4 bases, with 11 bases separating them. This CDR3 is CASSLGTATNQPQHF. In DNA form, the CDR3 reads TGCGCCAGCAGCTTGGGGACAGCAACAAATCAGCCCCAGCATTTT.

V usage is TRBV6-5 and J usage is TRBJ1-1; 7 nucleotides align to TRBD1. Trimming removed 2 bases from V and 7 bases from J; junction bases left unmatched: 1. Germline CDR1 reads MNHEY; CDR2 reads SVGAGI. The CDR3 runs to 12 residues. The CDR3 reads CASSYGDSEAFF. In DNA, the CDR3 is TGTGCCAGCAGTTACGGGGACAGTGAAGCTTTCTTT.

The J gene is TRBJ2-3, the V gene TRBV6-1; tentative D call: TRBD2 (5 bases). The germline V and J ends were trimmed by 2 bases and 0 bases, with 12 bases remaining between them. Germline CDR1 MNHNS, CDR2 SASEGT. CDR3 length: 16 residues. The CDR3 DNA is TGTGCCAGCAGTGAAACCGGCAGGACTAGCACAGATACGCAGTATTTT. Amino acid sequence: CASSETGRTSTDTQYF.

This clone was recorded a few times. The V call is TRBV27, the J call TRBJ1-2; 8 positions agree with TRBD1. V was pared by 4 bases and J by 2 bases, with 3 bases of the junction left unmatched. This CDR3 is built from 14 residues. CDR1 is MNHEY and CDR2 is SMNVEV in the germline V gene (reference sequence). The CDR3 loop reads CASSWDRTNYGYTF. CDR3 bases: TGTGCCAGCAGTTGGGACAGGACGAACTATGGCTACACCTTC.

V and J are TRBV6-5 and TRBJ1-3; D ambiguous. In germline, CDR1 is MNHEY, CDR2 SVGAGI. V gave up 3 bases and J gave up 0 bases, with 9 bases separating them. This CDR3 has 15 amino acids. The CDR3 DNA follows: TGTGCCAGCAGTTATCAGTTTCTCTCTGGAAACACCATATATTTT. Its translation is CASSYQFLSGNTIYF.